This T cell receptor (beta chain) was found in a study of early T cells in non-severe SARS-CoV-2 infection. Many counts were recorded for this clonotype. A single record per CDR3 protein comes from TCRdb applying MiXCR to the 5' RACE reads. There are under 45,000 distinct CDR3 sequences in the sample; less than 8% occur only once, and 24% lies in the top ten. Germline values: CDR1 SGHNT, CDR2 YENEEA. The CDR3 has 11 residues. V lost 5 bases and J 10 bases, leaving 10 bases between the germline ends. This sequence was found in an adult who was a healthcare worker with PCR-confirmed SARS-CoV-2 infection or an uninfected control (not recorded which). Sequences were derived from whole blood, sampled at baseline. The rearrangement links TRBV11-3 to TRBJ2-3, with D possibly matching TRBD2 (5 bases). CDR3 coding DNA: TGTGCCAGCAGCGAGGGATTGGCGCAGTATTTT. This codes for CASSEGLAQYF.